This TCR beta chain was recorded in a study of graft-versus-host responses after intestinal transplantation. This clone was seen just once. In germline, CDR1 is SGHVS, CDR2 FQNEAQ. The CDR3 is 13 amino acids. V lost 5 bases, J lost 6 bases, and 7 bases stayed unmatched. Produced via immunoSEQ multiplex PCR; TCRdb's table is partial and in-frame only. Among 25,000 to 35,000 clones listed, about 85% were seen once. This sequence joins TRBV7-8 and TRBJ2-7; 7 bases fit TRBD1. Sequences were derived from PBMCs, sampled roughly 68 weeks after intestinal transplantation. The receptor was isolated from a human patient who received an intestinal transplant, so some T cells may come from the graft donor. CDR3 sequence (DNA): TGTGCCAGCAGCCTGAAGACAGGGATCGAGCAGTACTTC. Encoded protein: CASSLKTGIEQYF. Based on the CDR3 plus reference TRBV7-8 and TRBJ2-7, the full variable domain is GAGVSQSPRYKVAKRGQDVALRCDPISGHVSLFWYQQALGQGPEFLTYFQNEAQLDKSGLPSDRFFAERPEGSVSTLKIQRTQQEDSAVYLCASSLKTGIEQYFGPGTRLTVT.